This T cell receptor (beta chain) was found in a study of sequential checkpoint blockade in melanoma. Study summary: Randomization was 1:1 between first-line nivolumab→ipilimumab and ipilimumab→nivolumab. Maintenance nivolumab came after either treatment sequence.

Here immunoSEQ multiplex PCR was the method, and the copy in TCRdb shows in-frame clones only, minus some. The table includes some 20,000 clones, approximately 82% detected once. The treatment was: randomized to nivolumab then ipilimumab (arm A) or the reverse (arm B). From thawed PBMCs, live CD3+CD8+ cells negative for CD19 and CD56 were sorted. The CDR3 loop spans 16 amino acids. V shed 4 bases and J 0 bases; nucleotides not matched to a gene: 9. Germline-derived CDR1 and CDR2 are SGDLS and YYNGEE. The chain uses TRBV9 and TRBJ2-5; TRBD1 matches at 7 bases. This sequence originates from a human donor with melanoma. The source material was CD8+ T cells sorted from blood (inferred from file names), sampled from a patient given nivolumab and ipilimumab in sequence. The CDR3 sequence: CASSSRDRVYQETQYF. The CDR3 DNA sequence: TGTGCCAGCAGCTCTCGGGACAGAGTGTACCAAGAGACCCAGTACTTC.